What follows describes a single T cell receptor beta chain. This entry belongs to a study of T cell changes during pregnancy in multiple sclerosis. Here immunoSEQ multiplex PCR was the method, and the copy in TCRdb shows in-frame clones only, minus some. Of more than 45,000 clones in the sample, 93% were seen once. V lost 0 bases, J lost 9 bases, and 16 bases lay in between. The CDR3 has 15 residues. CDR1 is SGHRS and CDR2 is YFSETQ in the germline V gene. V is TRBV5-1 and J is TRBJ2-1; D is unresolved. This material consisted of CD8+ T cells from peripheral blood mononuclear cells, taken in the second trimester of pregnancy. The TCR originated in a female donor with multiple sclerosis, enrolled in a pregnancy study. This CDR3 reads CASSLAASTPTEQFF. DNA of the CDR3: TGCGCCAGCAGCTTGGCTGCTAGTACCCCCACTGAGCAGTTCTTC.